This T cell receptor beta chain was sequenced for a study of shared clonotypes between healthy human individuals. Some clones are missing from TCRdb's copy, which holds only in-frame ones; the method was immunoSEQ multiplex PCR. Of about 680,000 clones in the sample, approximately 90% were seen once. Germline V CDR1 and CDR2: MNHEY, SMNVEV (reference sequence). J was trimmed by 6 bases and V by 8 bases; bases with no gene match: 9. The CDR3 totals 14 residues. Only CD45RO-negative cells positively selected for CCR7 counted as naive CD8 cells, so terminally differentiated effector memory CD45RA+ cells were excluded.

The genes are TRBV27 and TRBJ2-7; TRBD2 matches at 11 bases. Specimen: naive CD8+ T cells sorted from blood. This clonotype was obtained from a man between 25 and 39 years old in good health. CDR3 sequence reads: CASGKLAGVPEQYF. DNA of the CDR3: TGTGCCAGCGGAAAACTAGCGGGAGTTCCCGAGCAGTACTTC.